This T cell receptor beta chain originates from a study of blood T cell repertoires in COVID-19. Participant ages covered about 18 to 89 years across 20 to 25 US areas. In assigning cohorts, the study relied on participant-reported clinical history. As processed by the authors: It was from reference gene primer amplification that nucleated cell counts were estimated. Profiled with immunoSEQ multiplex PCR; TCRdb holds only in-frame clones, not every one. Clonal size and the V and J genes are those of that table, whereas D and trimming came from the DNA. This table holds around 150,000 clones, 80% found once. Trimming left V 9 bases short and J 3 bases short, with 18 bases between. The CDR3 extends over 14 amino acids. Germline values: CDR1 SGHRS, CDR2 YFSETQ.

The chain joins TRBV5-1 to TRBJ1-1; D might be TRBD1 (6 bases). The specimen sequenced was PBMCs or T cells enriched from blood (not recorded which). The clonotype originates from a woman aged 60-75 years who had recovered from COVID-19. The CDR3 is CATRRGGADTEAFF. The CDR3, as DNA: TGCGCCACCCGTAGGGGGGGGGCTGACACTGAAGCTTTCTTT.